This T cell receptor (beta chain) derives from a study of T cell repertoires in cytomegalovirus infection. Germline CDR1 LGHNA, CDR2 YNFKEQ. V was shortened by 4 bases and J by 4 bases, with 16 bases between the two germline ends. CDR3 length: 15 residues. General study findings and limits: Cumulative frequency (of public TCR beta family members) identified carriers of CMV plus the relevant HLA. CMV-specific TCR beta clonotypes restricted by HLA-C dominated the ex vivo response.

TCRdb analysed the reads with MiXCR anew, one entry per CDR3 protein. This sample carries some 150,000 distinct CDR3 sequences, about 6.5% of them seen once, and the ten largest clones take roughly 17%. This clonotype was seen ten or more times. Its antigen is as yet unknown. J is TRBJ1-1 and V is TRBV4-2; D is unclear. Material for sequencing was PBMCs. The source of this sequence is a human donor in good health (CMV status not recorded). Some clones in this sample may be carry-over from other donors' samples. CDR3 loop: CASSPTTSGITEAFF. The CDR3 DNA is TGTGCCAGCAGCCCAACCACCTCGGGGATCACTGAAGCTTTCTTT.